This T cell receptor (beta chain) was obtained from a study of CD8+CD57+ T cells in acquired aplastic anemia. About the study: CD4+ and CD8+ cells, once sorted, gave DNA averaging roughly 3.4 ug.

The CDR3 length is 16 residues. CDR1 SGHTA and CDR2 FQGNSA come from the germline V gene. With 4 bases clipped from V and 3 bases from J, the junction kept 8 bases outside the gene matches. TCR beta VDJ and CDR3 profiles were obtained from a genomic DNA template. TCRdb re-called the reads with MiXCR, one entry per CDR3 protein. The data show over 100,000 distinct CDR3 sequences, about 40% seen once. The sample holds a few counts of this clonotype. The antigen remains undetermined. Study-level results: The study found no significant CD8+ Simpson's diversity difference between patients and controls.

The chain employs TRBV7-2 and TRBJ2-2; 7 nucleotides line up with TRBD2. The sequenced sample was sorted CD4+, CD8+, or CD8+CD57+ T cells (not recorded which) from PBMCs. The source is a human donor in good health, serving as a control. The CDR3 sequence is CASSSAGGSHTGELFF. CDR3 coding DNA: TGTGCCAGCAGCTCAGCTGGCGGGAGCCACACCGGGGAGCTGTTTTTT.